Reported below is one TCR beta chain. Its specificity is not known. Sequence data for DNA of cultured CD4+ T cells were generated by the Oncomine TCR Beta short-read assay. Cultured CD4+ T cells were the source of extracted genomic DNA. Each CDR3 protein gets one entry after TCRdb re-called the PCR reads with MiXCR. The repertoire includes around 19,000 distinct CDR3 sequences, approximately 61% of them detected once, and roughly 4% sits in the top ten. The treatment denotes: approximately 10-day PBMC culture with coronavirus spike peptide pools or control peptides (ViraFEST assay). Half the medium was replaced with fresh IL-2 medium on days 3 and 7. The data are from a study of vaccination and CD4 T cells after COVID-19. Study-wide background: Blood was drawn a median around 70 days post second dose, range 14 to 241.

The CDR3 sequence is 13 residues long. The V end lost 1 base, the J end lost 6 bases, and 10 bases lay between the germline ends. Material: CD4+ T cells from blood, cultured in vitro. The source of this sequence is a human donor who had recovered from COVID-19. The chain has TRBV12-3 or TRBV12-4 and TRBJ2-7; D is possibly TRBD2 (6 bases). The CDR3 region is CASSLVVGGEQYF. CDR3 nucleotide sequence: TGTGCCAGCAGTTTAGTGGTCGGGGGCGAGCAGTACTTC.